This is a list of T cell receptor beta chains from one sample in a study of T cell changes during pregnancy in multiple sclerosis. Produced via immunoSEQ multiplex PCR; TCRdb's table is partial and in-frame only. The sample has tens of thousands of clones, about nine tenths seen once. Specimen: peripheral blood, collected in the second trimester of pregnancy. All receptors derive from a female donor in good health, enrolled as a control in a pregnancy study. Both conserved end residues are trimmed from each CDR3.

CDR3 length	V gene	J gene	CDR3 protein
16	TRBV9	TRBJ1-4	ASSVDRGGRRTNEKLF
15	TRBV2	TRBJ2-3	ASSGGQGARGSDTQY
17	TRBV7-2	TRBJ1-4	ASSLTLPGQATTNEKLF
15	TRBV15	TRBJ2-3	ATSRGAGGGDADTQY
14	TRBV14	TRBJ2-3	ASSPNEGLGTDTQY
15	TRBV7-6	TRBJ2-1	ASSLPASGSSYNEQF
13	TRBV7-8	TRBJ1-4	ASSLPWGLDEKLF
13	TRBV7-2	TRBJ2-3	ASSPQGLAADTQY
12	TRBV14	TRBJ2-7	ASSAWTLTYEQY
14	TRBV4-1	TRBJ2-7	ASSPEAGSGSYEQY
13	TRBV11-1	TRBJ2-5	ASSTSRGLQETQY
13	TRBV9	TRBJ1-1	ASSVGAGSTAEAF
16	TRBV2	TRBJ2-3	ASSGGLAGVDLADTQY
11	TRBV27	TRBJ2-5	ASSFVLAGTQY
13	TRBV28	TRBJ2-4	ASSAQTGALGIQY
12	TRBV5-6	TRBJ1-2	ASSLVAANYGYT
12	TRBV5-8	TRBJ2-1	ASSADDRAHEQF
14	TRBV7-3	TRBJ2-3	ASSITSGRSTDTQY
15	TRBV27	TRBJ2-3	ASSSHPSGGAQDTQY
13	TRBV15	TRBJ2-7	ATSRDSGGPYEQY
12	TRBV5-6	TRBJ1-1	ASSFPPENTEAF
12	TRBV2	TRBJ2-6	ASTRSSGANVLT